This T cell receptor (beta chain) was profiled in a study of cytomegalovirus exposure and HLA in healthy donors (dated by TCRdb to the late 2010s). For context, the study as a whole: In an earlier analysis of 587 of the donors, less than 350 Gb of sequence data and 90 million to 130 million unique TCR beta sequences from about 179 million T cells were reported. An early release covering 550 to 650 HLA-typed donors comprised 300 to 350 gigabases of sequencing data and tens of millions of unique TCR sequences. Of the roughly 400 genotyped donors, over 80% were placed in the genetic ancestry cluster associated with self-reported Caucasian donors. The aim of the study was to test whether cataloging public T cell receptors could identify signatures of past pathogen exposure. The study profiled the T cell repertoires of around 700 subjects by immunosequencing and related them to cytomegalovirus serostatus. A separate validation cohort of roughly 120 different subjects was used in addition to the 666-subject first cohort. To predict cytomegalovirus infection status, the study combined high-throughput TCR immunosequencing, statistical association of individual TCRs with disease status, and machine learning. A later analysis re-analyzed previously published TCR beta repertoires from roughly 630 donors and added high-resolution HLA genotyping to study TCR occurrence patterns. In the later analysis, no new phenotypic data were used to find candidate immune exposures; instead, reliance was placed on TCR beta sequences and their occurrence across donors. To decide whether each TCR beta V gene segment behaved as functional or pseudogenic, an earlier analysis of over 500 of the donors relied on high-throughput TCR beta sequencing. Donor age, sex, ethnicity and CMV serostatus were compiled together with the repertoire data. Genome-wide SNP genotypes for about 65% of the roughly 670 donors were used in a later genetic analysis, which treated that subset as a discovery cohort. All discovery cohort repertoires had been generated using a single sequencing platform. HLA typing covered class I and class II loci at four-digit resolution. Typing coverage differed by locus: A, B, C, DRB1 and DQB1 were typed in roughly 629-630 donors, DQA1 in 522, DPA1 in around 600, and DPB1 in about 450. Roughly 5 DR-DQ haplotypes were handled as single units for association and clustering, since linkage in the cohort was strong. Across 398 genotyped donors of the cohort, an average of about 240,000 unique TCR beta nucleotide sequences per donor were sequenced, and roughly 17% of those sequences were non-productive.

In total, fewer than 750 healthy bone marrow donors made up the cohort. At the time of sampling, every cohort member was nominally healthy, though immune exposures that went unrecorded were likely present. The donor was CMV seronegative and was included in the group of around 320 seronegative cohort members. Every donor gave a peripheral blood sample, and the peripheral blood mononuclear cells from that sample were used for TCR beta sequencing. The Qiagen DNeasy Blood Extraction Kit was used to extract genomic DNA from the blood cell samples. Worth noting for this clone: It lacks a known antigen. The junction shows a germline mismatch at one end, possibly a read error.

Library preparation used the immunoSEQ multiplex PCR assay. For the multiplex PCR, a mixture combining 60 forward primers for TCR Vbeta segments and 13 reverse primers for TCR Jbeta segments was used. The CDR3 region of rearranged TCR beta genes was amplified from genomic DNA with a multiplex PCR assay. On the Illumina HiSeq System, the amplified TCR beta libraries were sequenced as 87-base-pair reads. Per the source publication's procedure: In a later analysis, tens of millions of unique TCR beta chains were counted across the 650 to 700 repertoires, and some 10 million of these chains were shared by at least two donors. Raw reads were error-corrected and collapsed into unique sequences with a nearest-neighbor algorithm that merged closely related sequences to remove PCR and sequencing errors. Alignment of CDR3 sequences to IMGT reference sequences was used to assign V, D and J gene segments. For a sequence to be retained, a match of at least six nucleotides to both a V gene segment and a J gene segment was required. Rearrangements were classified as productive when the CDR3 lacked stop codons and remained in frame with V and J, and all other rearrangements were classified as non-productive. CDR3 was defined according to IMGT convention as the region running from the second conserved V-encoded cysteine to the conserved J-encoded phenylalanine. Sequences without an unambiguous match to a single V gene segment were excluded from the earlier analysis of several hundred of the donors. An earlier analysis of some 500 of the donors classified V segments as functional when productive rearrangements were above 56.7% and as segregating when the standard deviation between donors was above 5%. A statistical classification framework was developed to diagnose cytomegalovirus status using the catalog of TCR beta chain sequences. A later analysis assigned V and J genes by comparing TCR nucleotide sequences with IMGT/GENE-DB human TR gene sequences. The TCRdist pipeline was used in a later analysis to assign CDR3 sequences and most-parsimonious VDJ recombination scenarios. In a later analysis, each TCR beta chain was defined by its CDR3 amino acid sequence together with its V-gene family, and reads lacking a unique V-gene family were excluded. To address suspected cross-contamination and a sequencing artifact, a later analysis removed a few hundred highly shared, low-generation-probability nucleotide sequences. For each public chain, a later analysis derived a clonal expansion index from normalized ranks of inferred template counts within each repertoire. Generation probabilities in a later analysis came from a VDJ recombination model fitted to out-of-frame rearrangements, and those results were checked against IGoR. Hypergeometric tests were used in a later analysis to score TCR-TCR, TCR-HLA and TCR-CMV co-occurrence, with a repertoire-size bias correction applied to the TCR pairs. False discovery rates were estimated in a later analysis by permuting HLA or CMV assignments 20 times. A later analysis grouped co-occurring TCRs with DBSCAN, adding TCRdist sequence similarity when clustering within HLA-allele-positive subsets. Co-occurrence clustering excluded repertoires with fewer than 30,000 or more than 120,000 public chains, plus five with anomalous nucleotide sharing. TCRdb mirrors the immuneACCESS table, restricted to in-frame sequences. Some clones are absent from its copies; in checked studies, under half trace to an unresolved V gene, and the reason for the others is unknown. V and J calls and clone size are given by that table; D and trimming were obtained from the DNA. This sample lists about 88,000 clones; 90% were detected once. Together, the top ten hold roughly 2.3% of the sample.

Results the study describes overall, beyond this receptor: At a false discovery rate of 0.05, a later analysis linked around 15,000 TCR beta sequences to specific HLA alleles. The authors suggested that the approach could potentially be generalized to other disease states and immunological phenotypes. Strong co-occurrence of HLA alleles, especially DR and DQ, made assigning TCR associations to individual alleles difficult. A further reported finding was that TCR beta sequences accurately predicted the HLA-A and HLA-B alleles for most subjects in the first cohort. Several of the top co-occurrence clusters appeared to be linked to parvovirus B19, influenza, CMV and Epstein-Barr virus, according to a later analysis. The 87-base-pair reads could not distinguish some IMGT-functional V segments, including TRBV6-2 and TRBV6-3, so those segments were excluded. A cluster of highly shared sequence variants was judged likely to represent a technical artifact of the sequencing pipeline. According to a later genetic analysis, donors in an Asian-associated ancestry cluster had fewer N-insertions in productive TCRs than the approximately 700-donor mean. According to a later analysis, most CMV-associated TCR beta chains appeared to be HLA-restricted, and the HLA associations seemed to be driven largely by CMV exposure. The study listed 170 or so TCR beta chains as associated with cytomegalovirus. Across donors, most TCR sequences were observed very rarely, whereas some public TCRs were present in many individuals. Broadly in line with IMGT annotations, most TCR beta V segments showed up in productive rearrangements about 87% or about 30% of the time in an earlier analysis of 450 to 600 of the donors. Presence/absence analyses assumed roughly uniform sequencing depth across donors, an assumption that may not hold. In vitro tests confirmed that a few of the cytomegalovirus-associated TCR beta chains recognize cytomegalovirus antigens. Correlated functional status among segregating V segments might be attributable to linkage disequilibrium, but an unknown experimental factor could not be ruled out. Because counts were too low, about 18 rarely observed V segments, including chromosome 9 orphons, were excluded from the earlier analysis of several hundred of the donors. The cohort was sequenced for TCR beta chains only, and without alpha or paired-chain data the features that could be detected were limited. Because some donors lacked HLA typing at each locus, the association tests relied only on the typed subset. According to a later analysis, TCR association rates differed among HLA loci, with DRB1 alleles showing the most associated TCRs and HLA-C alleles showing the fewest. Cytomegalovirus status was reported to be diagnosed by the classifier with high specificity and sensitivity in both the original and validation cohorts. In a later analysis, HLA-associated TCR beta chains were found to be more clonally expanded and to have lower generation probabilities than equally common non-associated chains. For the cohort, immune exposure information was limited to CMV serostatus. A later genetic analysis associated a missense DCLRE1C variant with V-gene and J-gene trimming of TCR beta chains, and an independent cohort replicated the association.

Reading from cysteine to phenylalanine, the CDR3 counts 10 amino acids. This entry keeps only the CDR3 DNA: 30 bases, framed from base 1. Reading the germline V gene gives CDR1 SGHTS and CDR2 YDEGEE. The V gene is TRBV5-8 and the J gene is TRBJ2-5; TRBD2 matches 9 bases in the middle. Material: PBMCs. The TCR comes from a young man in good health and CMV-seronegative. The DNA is TGTGCCAGCGCGGGGCTAGCGGGAAACTTC. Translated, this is CASAGLAGNF.